The rows below give T cell receptor beta chains drawn from one sample of a study of blood T cell repertoires in COVID-19. This table comes from immunoSEQ multiplex PCR, and its TCRdb copy is limited to in-frame clones, with some not included. This table has some 200,000 clones, around 83% appearing once. The material sequenced was peripheral blood. These receptors were collected from a woman aged 65 to 85 with COVID-19, enrolled during active disease. Each CDR3 is given with its conserved first and last residue. D genes are given only for firm matches. Clone sizes are given selectively: once, few, many, or a class where the clone is expanded.

J gene	clone size	D gene	V gene	CDR3 DNA	CDR3 protein
TRBJ1-1	few	.	TRBV19	TGTGCCAGTAGCTTTGTGAACACTGAAGCTTTCTTT	CASSFVNTEAFF
TRBJ2-2	.	TRBD2	TRBV6-6	TGTGCCAGCAGCATACAGCTAGCGGGAGCCGGGGAGCTGTTTTTT	CASSIQLAGAGELFF
TRBJ2-1	.	TRBD2	TRBV27	TGTGCCAGCAGTCCACCGGGACTAGCGGAGTTTAGCTCCTACAATGAGCAGTTCTTC	CASSPPGLAEFSSYNEQFF
TRBJ2-3	.	.	TRBV28	TGTGCCAGCAGTTCTTCTTTCCTACTGACAGGAAGTAGCACAGATACGCAGTATTTT	CASSSSFLLTGSSTDTQYF
TRBJ1-2	.	.	TRBV5-4	TGTGCCAGCAGCCCCTTGGGAGCTAACTATGGCTACACCTTC	CASSPLGANYGYTF
TRBJ2-7	.	.	TRBV4-2	TGTGCCAGCAGCCAAGGGCCCCCGACAAATTACGAGCAGTACTTC	CASSQGPPTNYEQYF
TRBJ2-5	.	.	TRBV27	TGTGCCAGCACCGGACAGCGGGGTACACGTGGAGAGACCCAGTACTTC	CASTGQRGTRGETQYF
TRBJ2-1	.	TRBD2	TRBV10-3	TGTGCCATCAGTTCTCTTAGCGGGATCTACAATGAGCAGTTCTTC	CAISSLSGIYNEQFF
TRBJ2-1	.	TRBD1	TRBV24-1	TGTGCCACCAGTGACCTGGACAGGGGGGCCTACAATGAGCAGTTCTTC	CATSDLDRGAYNEQFF
TRBJ1-2	.	.	TRBV7-9	TGTGCCAGCAGCTCGCCCACAGGTTCGGAGTATGGCTACACCTTC	CASSSPTGSEYGYTF
TRBJ1-5	.	.	TRBV18	TGTGCCAGCTCACAGGCAGCGAATCAGCCCCAGCATTTT	CASSQAANQPQHF
TRBJ2-7	.	TRBD2	TRBV27	TGTGCCAGCAGACATTATCGGGGGGAGGAGCGGGATAGGGAGCAGTACTTC	CASRHYRGEERDREQYF
TRBJ2-3	once	TRBD2	TRBV5-1	TGCGCCAGCAGCTTGGCCGGGACTAGCAGCACAGATACGCAGTATTTT	CASSLAGTSSTDTQYF
TRBJ2-1	.	TRBD1	TRBV18	TGTGCCAGCTCACCAGGCGGGACAGGGGGCGGGAATGAGCAGTTCTTC	CASSPGGTGGGNEQFF
TRBJ1-5	.	.	TRBV19	TGTGCCAGTAGATCATCCGGGACAACTTATCAGCCCCAGCATTTT	CASRSSGTTYQPQHF
TRBJ1-2	.	.	TRBV7-2	TGTGCCAGCAGCTTATCTCGGGACATCCACTATGGCTACACCTTC	CASSLSRDIHYGYTF
TRBJ2-3	.	TRBD2	TRBV6-2/TRBV6-3	TGTGCCAGCAGTTTTCCCGGGACTAGGGGGTCAGATACGCAGTATTTT	CASSFPGTRGSDTQYF